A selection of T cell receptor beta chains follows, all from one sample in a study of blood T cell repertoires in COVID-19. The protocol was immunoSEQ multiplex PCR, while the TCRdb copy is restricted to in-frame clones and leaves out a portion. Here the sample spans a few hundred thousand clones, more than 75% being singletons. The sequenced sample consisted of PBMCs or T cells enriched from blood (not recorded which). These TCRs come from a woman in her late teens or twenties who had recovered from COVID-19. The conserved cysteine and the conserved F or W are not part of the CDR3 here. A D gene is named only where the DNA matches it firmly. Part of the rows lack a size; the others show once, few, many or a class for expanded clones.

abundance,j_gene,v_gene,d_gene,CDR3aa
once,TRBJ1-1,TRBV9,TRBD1,ASSVGQGRNTEAF
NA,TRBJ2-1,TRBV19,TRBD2,ASSPRPGTSGGVSYNEQF
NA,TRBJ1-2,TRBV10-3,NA,AIRQDAPYGYT
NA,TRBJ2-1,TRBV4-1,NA,ASSTGTSSYNEQF
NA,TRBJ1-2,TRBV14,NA,ASSQDLSAYGYT
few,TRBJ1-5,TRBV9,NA,ASSPPGVHQPQH
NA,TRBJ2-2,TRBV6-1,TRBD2,ASSLTSSNTGELF
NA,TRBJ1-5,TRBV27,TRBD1,ASSPTGSLHQPQH
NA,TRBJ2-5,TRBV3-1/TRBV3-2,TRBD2,ASSLSGTSGETQY
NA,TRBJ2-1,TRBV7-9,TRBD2,ASSPRGGRNNEQF
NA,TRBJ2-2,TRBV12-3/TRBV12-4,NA,ASSLRGPGELF
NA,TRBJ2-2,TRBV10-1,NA,ASSERDTGELF
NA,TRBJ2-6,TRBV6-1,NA,ASSESTSGAGANVLT
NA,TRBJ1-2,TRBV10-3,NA,AISESGLPYGYT